The 21 T cell receptor beta chains below come from one sample, sequenced in a study of regulatory T cells in long-lasting Graves disease. Combining iRepertoire HTBI primers with Arm-PCR of CDR3 regions, the authors built TCR beta libraries. TCRdb re-called the multiplex PCR reads through MiXCR, storing one row per CDR3 protein. This sample has roughly 400,000 distinct CDR3 sequences, with less than 25% found just once. Documented time point: persistent/refractory GD, antithyroid drugs over 5 years with positive TRAb. PBMC RNA served as the TCR library source. The sequenced sample was peripheral blood mononuclear cells (PBMCs), obtained when the disease was refractory, from a patient treated with antithyroid drugs. The receptors were sampled from a female donor with Graves disease.

This clonotype was detected ten times or more. The V gene is TRBV2, the J gene TRBJ2-7; TRBD2 matches 9 bases. CDR1 SNHLY and CDR2 FYNNEI come from the germline V gene. Trimming removed 10 bases from V and 7 bases from J; junction bases left unmatched: 11. CDR3 length equals 13 residues. For the CDR3, the DNA is TGTGCCATCGGGACTAGCTTCCTCTCTGAGCAGTACTTC. Its protein is CAIGTSFLSEQYF.

This clonotype was seen only once. This chain joins TRBV27 and TRBJ2-2; D gene ambiguous. Germline CDR1 reads MNHEY; CDR2 reads SMNVEV (reference sequence). The CDR3 length is 15 residues. V lost 0 bases and J lost 6, with 11 bases in between. CDR3: CASSLSVAGPGELFF. The CDR3 region has the DNA TGTGCCAGCAGTTTATCGGTGGCAGGCCCCGGGGAGCTGTTTTTT.

The rearrangement uses TRBV19 and TRBJ2-7; TRBD2 matches 7 bases. The trim removed 6 bases at V and 5 bases at J, leaving 13 bases unmatched. Germline CDR1 is LNHDA and CDR2 is SQIVND (reference sequence). The CDR3 totals 15 residues. The CDR3 coding sequence is TGTGCCAGTAGCCTGACTAGCTCCCGCTTCGACGAGCAGTACTTC. Encoded protein: CASSLTSSRFDEQYF.

This clonotype was counted between two and nine times. J is TRBJ1-5 and V is TRBV7-2; 7 nucleotides agree with TRBD1. Germline trimming cut 6 bases from V and 6 bases from J; bases unmatched to any gene: 8. The CDR3 consists of 14 residues. The germline CDR1 and CDR2 sequences are SGHTA and FQGNSA. The CDR3 loop is CASSQQGSTQPQHF. The CDR3 DNA is TGTGCCAGCAGTCAACAGGGGTCGACTCAGCCCCAGCATTTT.

The table lists this clonotype with a few counts. This chain joins TRBV7-2 and TRBJ2-7, with TRBD1 matching 10 bases. Germline V gene data show CDR1 as SGHTA and CDR2 as FQGNSA. V was clipped by 1 base and J by 4 bases; unmatched bases: 10. The CDR3 sequence is 17 residues long. CDR3 sequence (DNA): TGTGCCAGCAGCTTAGGGACAGGGGGATTGTGGGCTTACGAGCAGTACTTC. The encoded protein is CASSLGTGGLWAYEQYF.

Remarks on this clonotype: A read error is possible here, since a much larger clone lies one base away. The rearrangement links TRBV12-3 or TRBV12-4 to TRBJ1-2; D gene unclear. V was shortened by 4 bases and J by 0 bases, with 24 bases between the two germline ends. This CDR3 is 19 amino acids long. CDR3 loop: CASSSRLRAAEDPNYGYTF. The CDR3 DNA sequence: TGTGCCAGCAGTTCAAGGCTGAGGGCGGCCGAAGATCCTAACTATGGCTACACCTTC.

With respect to this clonotype: One junction end disagrees with the germline gene, perhaps due to a read error. This rearrangement joins TRBV29-1 to TRBJ2-1, with a weak D call TRBD2 (6 bases). This CDR3 comprises 12 residues. From germline, CDR1 is SQVTM and CDR2 ANQGSEA. This chain's CDR3 is CSVEVADNGQFF. For the CDR3, the DNA is TGCAGCGTTGAAGTAGCGGACAATGGGCAGTTCTTC.

This clonotype showed up just a few times. The J gene is TRBJ2-7, the V gene TRBV18; 7 bases map to TRBD2. Germline V gene lookup returns CDR1 KGHSH and CDR2 LQKENI. This CDR3 comprises 15 residues. The V gene end was trimmed by 3 bases and the J gene end by 0 bases; junction bases not matched to a gene: 5. This CDR3 is CASSPSGRFSYEQYF. In DNA form, the CDR3 reads TGTGCCAGCTCACCTAGCGGGCGATTCTCCTACGAGCAGTACTTC.

This clonotype has ten or more counts. The rearrangement links TRBV2 to TRBJ1-4, with unresolved D. This CDR3 contains 15 residues. V was pared by 3 bases and J by 3 bases, with 11 bases between. The germline V gene has CDR1 SNHLY and CDR2 FYNNEI. The CDR3 nucleotides read TGTGCCAGCAGTGAGAGCGGAGCACCTAATGAAAAACTGTTTTTT. Translated: CASSESGAPNEKLFF.

V and J are TRBV6-1 and TRBJ1-4, with D possibly TRBD1 on 5 matching bases. Germline V CDR1 and CDR2: MNHNS, SASEGT. Trimming took off 3 bases at V and 10 bases at J, with 24 bases between the two ends. The CDR3 extends over 17 amino acids. CDR3 sequence (DNA): TGTGCCAGCAGTGATATCTTGACGGGGGGATTGACGGGAAAACTGTTTTTT. This gives the protein CASSDILTGGLTGKLFF.

This clonotype has ten or more counts. This sequence joins TRBV20-1 and TRBJ2-7; D remains unclear. The CDR3 covers 13 residues. V was pared by 1 base and J by 2 bases, with 9 bases between. Germline V gene data show CDR1 as DFQATT and CDR2 as SNEGSKA (reference sequence). The CDR3 protein is CSARGPHPYEQYF. In DNA form, the CDR3 reads TGCAGTGCTAGAGGACCCCACCCCTACGAGCAGTACTTC.

The rearrangement links TRBV14 to TRBJ2-2; unclear D gene. CDR1 and CDR2 from the germline V gene are SGHDN and FVKESK. Trimming left V 0 bases short and J 0 bases short, with 11 bases between. This CDR3 has 17 residues. The CDR3 DNA reads TGTGCCAGCAGCCAAGATGTGGGCACCGCGAACACCGGGGAGCTGTTTTTT. Protein product: CASSQDVGTANTGELFF.

This clonotype has only a few counts. The rearrangement links TRBV7-2 to TRBJ1-6; weak D call: TRBD1 (6 bases). The CDR3 has 17 amino acids. In germline, CDR1 is SGHTA, CDR2 FQGNSA. V was cut by 3 bases and J by 7 bases, with 19 bases left in between. The CDR3 loop is CASSFQGLTTKNSPLHF. The CDR3, as DNA: TGTGCCAGCAGCTTCCAGGGGTTGACCACAAAGAATTCACCCCTCCACTTT.

The chain joins TRBV5-1 to TRBJ2-4; D gene uncertain. V was clipped by 10 bases and J by 5 bases, with 22 bases between them. The CDR3 spans 15 residues. Germline CDR1 reads SGHRS; CDR2 reads YFSETQ. This CDR3 is CAPHRRGRCENIQYF. In nucleotides, the CDR3 is TGCGCCCCCCATCGTCGAGGTCGCTGCGAAAACATTCAGTACTTC.

Points on this clonotype: A read error may account for a junction end that differs from germline. The chain joins TRBV2 to TRBJ2-1; D is undetermined. CDR1 is SNHLY, CDR2 FYNNEI, per germline. CDR3 length: 12 residues. In DNA, the CDR3 is TGTGCCAGCAGGGAAGGGATGGGGGAGCAGTTCTTC. It codes for CASREGMGEQFF.

This clonotype has ten or more counts. The chain has TRBV6-5 and TRBJ2-7; possibly TRBD2 for D (6 bases). This CDR3 has 16 amino acids. CDR1 and CDR2 (germline): MNHEY, SVGAGI. The V and J ends lost 0 bases and 4 bases respectively, with 16 bases between them. The CDR3 is CASSYSVSGQAYEQYF. CDR3 DNA sequence: TGTGCCAGCAGTTACTCGGTTAGCGGACAAGCGTACGAGCAGTACTTC.

This clonotype occurred many times. The chain combines TRBV12-3 or TRBV12-4 with TRBJ1-1, with D maybe TRBD1 (5 bases). There are 13 residues in the CDR3. V was cut by 8 bases and J by 1 base, with 11 bases left in between. As DNA, the CDR3 is TGTGCCAGCTCGGGGCACGCGAACACTGAAGCTTTCTTT. Translation gives CASSGHANTEAFF.

This clonotype showed up just a few times. V is TRBV27 and J is TRBJ2-7; D gene ambiguous. The germline V gene encodes CDR1 MNHEY and CDR2 SMNVEV (reference sequence). Deletions cut 6 bases from V and 2 bases from J, with 14 bases between. The CDR3 extends over 14 amino acids. The CDR3 loop is CASSPNKLTYEQYF. CDR3 coding DNA: TGTGCCAGCAGCCCTAACAAATTAACCTACGAGCAGTACTTC.

There are a few counts of this clonotype. The genes are TRBV5-5 and TRBJ1-2; D is unresolved. Germline assignment: CDR1 SGHKS and CDR2 YYEKEE (reference sequence). This CDR3 has 14 residues. V was shortened by 5 bases and J by 2 bases, with 13 bases between the two germline ends. The DNA for the CDR3 is TGTGCCAGCAGGGCCGCGGAGGGAAACTATGGCTACACCTTC. This encodes CASRAAEGNYGYTF.

This chain connects TRBV7-9 to TRBJ1-5; tentatively, D is TRBD1 (6 bases). The CDR3 is made up of 16 amino acids. The V and J ends lost 5 bases and 6 bases respectively, with 20 bases between them. Germline loops: CDR1 SEHNR, CDR2 FQNEAQ (reference sequence). The CDR3 protein is CASSPGAVGASQPQHF. CDR3 coding DNA: TGTGCCAGCAGCCCCGGGGCTGTGGGGGCCAGTCAGCCCCAGCATTTT.

The chain couples TRBV24-1 to TRBJ1-3; TRBD1 is a possible D gene (5 bases). Deletions cut 4 bases from V and 0 bases from J, with 12 bases between. From germline, CDR1 is KGHDR and CDR2 SFDVKD. The CDR3 runs to 16 residues. CDR3 in amino acids: CATSELRQHSGNTIYF. The CDR3 DNA sequence: TGTGCCACCAGTGAGCTAAGACAGCACTCTGGAAACACCATATATTTT.